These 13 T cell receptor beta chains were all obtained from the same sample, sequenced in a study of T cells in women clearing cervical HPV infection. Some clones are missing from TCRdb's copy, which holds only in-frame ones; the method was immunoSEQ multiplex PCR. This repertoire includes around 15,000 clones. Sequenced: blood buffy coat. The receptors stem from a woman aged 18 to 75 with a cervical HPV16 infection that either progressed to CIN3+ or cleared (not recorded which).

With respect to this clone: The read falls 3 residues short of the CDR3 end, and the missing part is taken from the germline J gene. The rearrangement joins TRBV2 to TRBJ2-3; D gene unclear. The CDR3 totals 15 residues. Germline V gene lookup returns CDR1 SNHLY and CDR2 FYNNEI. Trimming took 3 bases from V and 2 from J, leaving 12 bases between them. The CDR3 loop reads CASSDGQVSTDTQYF. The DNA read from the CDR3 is TGTGCCAGCAGTGACGGTCAGGTCTCCACAGATACG.

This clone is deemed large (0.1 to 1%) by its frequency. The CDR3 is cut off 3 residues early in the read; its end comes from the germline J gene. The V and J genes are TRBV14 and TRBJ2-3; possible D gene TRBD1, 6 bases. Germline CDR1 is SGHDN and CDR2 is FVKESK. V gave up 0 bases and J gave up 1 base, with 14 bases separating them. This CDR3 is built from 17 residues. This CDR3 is CASSQDLGQGGTDTQYF. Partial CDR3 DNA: TGTGCCAGCAGCCAAGATTTGGGACAAGGAGGCACAGATACG.

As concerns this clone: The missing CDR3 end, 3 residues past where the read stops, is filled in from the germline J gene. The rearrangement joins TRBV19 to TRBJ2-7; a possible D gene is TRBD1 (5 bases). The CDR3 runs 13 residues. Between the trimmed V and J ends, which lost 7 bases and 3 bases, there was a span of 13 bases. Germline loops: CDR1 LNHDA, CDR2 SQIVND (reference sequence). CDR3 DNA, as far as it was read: TGTGCCAGTAAATCACAGCAGGGCTACGAG. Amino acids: CASKSQQGYE. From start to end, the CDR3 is CASKSQQGYEQYF.

CDR3 protein: CASSVAVWDTQYF. The sequenced part of the CDR3 DNA is TGTGCCAGCAGCGTAGCGGTTTGGGATACG. The V and J genes are TRBV9 and TRBJ2-3; D is uncertain. The read gets to within 3 residues of the CDR3 end, and the germline J gene fills in the rest. Germline CDR1 and CDR2: SGDLS and YYNGEE. This CDR3 comprises 13 residues. Trimming stripped 0 bases from V and 6 bases from J, with 8 bases between.

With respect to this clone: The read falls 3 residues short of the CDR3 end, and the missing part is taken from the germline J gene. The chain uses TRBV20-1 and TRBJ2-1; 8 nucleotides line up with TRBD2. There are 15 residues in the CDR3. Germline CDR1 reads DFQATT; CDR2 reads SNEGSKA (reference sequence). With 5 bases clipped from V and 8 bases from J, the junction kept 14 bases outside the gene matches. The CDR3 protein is CSAGNRGGGSHEQFF. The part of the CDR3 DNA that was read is TGCAGTGCTGGGAACCGGGGGGGCGGTTCCCATGAG.

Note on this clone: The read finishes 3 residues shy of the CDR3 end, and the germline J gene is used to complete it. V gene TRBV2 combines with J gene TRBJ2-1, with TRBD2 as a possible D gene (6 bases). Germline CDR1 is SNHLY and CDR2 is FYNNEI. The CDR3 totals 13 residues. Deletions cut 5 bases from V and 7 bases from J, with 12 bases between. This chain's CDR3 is CASSPMTSNEQFF. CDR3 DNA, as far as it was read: TGTGCCAGCAGTCCTATGACTAGTAATGAG.

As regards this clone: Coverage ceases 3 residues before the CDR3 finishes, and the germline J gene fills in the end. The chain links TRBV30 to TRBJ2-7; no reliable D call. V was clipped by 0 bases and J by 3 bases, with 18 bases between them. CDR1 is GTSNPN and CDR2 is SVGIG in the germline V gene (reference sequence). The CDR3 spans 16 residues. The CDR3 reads CAWSVGFLSPVYEQYF. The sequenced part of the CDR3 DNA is TGTGCCTGGAGTGTAGGTTTCCTCTCCCCAGTCTACGAG.

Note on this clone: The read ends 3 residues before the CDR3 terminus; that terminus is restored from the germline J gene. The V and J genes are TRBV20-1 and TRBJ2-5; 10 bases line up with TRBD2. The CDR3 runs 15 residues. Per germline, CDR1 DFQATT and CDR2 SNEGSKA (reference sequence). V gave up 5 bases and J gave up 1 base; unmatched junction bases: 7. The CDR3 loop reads CSAPRLAGLQETQYF. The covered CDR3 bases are TGCAGTGCTCCCCGACTAGCGGGCCTCCAAGAGACC.

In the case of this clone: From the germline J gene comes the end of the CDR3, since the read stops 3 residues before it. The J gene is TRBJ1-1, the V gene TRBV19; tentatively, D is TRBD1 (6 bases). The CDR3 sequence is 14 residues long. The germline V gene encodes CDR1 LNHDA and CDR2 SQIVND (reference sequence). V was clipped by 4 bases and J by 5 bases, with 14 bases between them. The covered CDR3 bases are TGTGCCAGTAGTACCATAGGACAGAGGACTGAA. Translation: CASSTIGQRTE. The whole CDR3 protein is CASSTIGQRTEAFF.

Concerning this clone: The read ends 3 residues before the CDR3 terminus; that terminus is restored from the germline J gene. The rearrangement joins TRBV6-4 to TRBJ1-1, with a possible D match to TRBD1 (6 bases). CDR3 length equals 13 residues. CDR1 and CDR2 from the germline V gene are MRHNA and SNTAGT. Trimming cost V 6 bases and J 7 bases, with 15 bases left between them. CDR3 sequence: CASRRTEGGEAFF. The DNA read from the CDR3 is TGTGCCAGCAGGCGGACAGAAGGGGGTGAA.

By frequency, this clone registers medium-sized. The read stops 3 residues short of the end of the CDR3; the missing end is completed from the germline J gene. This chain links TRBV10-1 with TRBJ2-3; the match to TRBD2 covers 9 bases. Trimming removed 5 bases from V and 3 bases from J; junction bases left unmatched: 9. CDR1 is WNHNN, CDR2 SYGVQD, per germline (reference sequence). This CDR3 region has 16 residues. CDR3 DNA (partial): TGCGCCAGCAGTCTCTTCGCGGGGGGGTCGACAGATACG. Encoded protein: CASSLFAGGSTDT. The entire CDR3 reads CASSLFAGGSTDTQYF.

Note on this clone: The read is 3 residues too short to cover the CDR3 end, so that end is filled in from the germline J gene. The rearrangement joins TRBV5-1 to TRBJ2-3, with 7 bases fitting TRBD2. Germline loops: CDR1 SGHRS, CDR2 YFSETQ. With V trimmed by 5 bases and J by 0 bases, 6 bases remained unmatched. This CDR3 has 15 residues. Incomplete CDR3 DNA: TGCGCCAGCAGAGTTGGTAGCGGGAGCACAGATACG. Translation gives CASRVGSGSTDT. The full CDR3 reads CASRVGSGSTDTQYF.

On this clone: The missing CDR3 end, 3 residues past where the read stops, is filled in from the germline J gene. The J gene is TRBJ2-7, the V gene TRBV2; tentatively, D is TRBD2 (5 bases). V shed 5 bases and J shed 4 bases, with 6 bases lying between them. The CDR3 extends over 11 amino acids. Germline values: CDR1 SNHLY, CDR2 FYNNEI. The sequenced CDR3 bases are TGTGCCAGCAGTCCGGGGTACGAG. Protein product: CASSPGYE. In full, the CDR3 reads CASSPGYEQYF.